This T cell receptor beta chain was identified in a study of control samples from healthy donors and cancer patients. Germline V gene data show CDR1 as LNHDA and CDR2 as SQIVND (reference sequence). This CDR3 has 16 amino acids. V was clipped by 1 base and J by 5 bases, with 15 bases between them. Some clones are missing from TCRdb's copy, which holds only in-frame ones; the method was immunoSEQ multiplex PCR. This sample has about 170,000 clones, with 91% found just once. The genes are TRBV19 and TRBJ2-1; maybe TRBD2 (7 bases). Sample: blood. This TCR was recovered from a woman in her 40s in good health. CDR3 coding DNA: TGTGCCAGTAGTATAGGGGGATGGCGGGGGCACAATGAGCAGTTCTTC. Its protein is CASSIGGWRGHNEQFF.